This T cell receptor beta chain derives from a study of CD8 T cells in Susac syndrome (dated by TCRdb to about 2019). Context from the whole study: Repertoire sequencing was used to test whether CD8+ T cell activation and differentiation in Susac syndrome was antigen driven. CD8+ T cell repertoire clonality was compared between about a dozen healthy donors, some 14 Susac syndrome patients and roughly 15 multiple sclerosis patients.

What the research found in general, with its limitations: The TCR sequencing and HLA analysis was acknowledged to have included a relatively small number of individuals.

RNA was extracted with the RNeasy kit and roughly 0.45 to 1 ug was reverse transcribed using random hexamers. The immunoSEQ multiplex PCR assay, which covers 54 Vbeta and 13 Jbeta segments, was used to amplify TCR beta CDR3 regions. Bias from PCR amplification was corrected by using a synthetic template baseline for primer optimization and for computational correction. Turning to the authors' computational methods: Reads were annotated to V, D and J genes per IMGT and analyzed with immunoSEQ Analyzer, keeping only productive sequences. To calculate clonality, Shannon entropy was normalized by log2 of the number of productive unique sequences and then subtracted from one. Public and private clones were assessed among the 100 most prevalent clones of each patient and control. A clone was defined as Susac-specific if it was absent from the healthy and MS cohorts, from roughly 990 published viral clones and from other ImmuneACCESS disease sequences. TCRdb reprocessing: public reads trimmed at Q25 with fastp, clones called with MiXCR, in-frame beta chains kept. Every CDR3 protein is listed once, alongside the most common genes and DNA of its rows. The V and J calls were determined by TCRdb, not by the authors. The sample yields some 130,000 distinct CDR3 sequences; around 91% were counted once. In total, the top ten clones hold about 0.23% of the sample.

Peripheral blood CD8+ and CD4+ T cells from healthy donors, Susac syndrome patients and multiple sclerosis patients were profiled by high-throughput TCR beta sequencing. Treatment-naive patients with stable or active relapsing-remitting disease fulfilling revised McDonald criteria were used as multiple sclerosis controls. Bulk CD8+ and CD4+ T cells were purified by magnetic negative isolation, whereas CD8+ TEMRA cells were enriched by FACS. Blood was drawn into EDTA tubes, processed within 24 hours, and PBMCs were isolated by density gradient centrifugation. PBMCs intended for TCR sequencing were cryopreserved in liquid nitrogen and thawed later in a water bath at 37 degrees C. The sorted or isolated CD4+, CD8+ and CD8+ TEMRA cells reached a purity of at least 90%. In the case of this clonotype: The antigen it recognizes is unknown. No base quality information exists; no much larger clone differs at one position.

Sequencing used CD8+ T cells from PBMCs. The receptor's source is a human donor with multiple sclerosis.

The DNA sequence is TGTGCCAGCAGTTTACGGGGGACTGAAGCTTTCTTT. The translation is CASSLRGTEAFF. This receptor chain uses TRBV27 and TRBJ1-1; a weak D assignment points to TRBD1 (5 bases agree). The junction carries 6 bases between V and J, which are trimmed by 2 bases and 5 bases respectively. From its cysteine to its phenylalanine, the CDR3 spans 12 amino acids. Just CDR3 DNA is preserved here, 36 bases in frame from base 1. The germline V gene (reference sequence) provides CDR1 MNHEY and CDR2 SMNVEV.